Relative to its sample, the clone carrying this T cell receptor beta chain is medium-sized (0.01 to 0.1%). Antigen: not known. This sample was included in a study of liver allograft versus peripheral blood T cells. As for the study in general: Transplanted livers held T cell receptor repertoires, and these were compared with repertoires in recipients' peripheral blood. Study-level results: T cell receptor repertoires inside liver allografts reportedly differed from those in peripheral blood.

A single record per CDR3 protein comes from TCRdb applying MiXCR to the reads. Of fewer than 1,500 distinct CDR3 sequences listed, approximately 10% are singletons. This clonotype was sampled from a human patient who had a liver transplant. A share of the T cells may be of graft donor origin.

The CDR3 here is CSARDPLRYNEQFF. DNA for the CDR3: TGCAGTGCTAGAGATCCTCTACGGTACAATGAGCAGTTCTTC. The J gene is TRBJ2-1, the V gene TRBV20-1; unclear D gene. V was cut by 0 bases and J by 4 bases, with 10 bases left in between. CDR1 and CDR2 (germline): DFQATT, SNEGSKA (reference sequence). This CDR3 contains 14 residues.